This T cell receptor (beta chain) is drawn from a study of cytomegalovirus exposure and HLA in healthy donors. A few counts support this clone. The PCR made use of 60 Vbeta and 13 Jbeta primers. Measured with immunoSEQ multiplex PCR; TCRdb has only the in-frame clones, and not every one. The sample records tens of thousands of clones, 70% being singletons. Sequenced material: PBMCs. The origin of this receptor is a woman aged 55-70 years in good health and CMV-seropositive.

The CDR3 DNA follows: TGCGCCAGCAGCTCCCGGACTAGCGGGGGGCCGGGAGAGACCCAGTACTTC. As protein: CASSSRTSGGPGETQYF. The chain recombines TRBV5-1 with TRBJ2-5; 14 bases line up with TRBD2. Germline lookup yields CDR1 SGHRS and CDR2 YFSETQ. With 3 bases clipped from V and 4 bases from J, the junction kept 8 bases outside the gene matches. This CDR3 is 17 amino acids long.